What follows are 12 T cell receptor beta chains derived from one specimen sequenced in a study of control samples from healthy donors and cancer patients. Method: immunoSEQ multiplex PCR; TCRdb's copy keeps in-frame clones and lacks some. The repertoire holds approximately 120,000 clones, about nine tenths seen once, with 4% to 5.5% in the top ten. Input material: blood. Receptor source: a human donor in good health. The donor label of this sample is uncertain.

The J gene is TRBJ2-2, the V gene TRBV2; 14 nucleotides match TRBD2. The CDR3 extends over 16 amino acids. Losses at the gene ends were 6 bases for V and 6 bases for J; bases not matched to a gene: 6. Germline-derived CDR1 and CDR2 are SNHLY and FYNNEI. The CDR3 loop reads CASRTSGGAGSGELFF. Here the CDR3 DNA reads TGTGCCAGCAGGACTAGCGGGGGGGCCGGTTCCGGGGAGCTGTTTTTT. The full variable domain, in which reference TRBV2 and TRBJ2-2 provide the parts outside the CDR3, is EPEVTQTPSHQVTQMGQEVILRCVPISNHLYFYWYRQILGQKVEFLVSFYNNEISEKSEIFDDQFSVERPDGSNFTLKIRSTKLEDSAMYFCASRTSGGAGSGELFFGEGSRLTVL.

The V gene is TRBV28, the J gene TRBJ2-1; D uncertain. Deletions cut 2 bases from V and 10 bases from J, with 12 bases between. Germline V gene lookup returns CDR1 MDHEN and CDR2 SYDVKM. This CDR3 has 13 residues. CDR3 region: CASSLGPAIEQFF. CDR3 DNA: TGTGCCAGCAGTTTAGGTCCGGCAATAGAGCAGTTCTTC.

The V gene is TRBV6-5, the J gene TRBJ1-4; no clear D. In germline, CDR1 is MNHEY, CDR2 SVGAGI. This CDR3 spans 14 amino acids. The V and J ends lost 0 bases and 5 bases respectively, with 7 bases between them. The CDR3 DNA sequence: TGTGCCAGCAGTTACTCAAAAGGCAATGAAAAACTGTTTTTT. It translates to CASSYSKGNEKLFF.

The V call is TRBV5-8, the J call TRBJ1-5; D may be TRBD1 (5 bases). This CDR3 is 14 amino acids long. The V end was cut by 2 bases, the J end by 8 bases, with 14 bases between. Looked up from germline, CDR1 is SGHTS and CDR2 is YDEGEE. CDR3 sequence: CASSLGQGLEPQHF. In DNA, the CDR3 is TGTGCCAGCAGCTTAGGGCAGGGCCTTGAGCCCCAGCATTTT.

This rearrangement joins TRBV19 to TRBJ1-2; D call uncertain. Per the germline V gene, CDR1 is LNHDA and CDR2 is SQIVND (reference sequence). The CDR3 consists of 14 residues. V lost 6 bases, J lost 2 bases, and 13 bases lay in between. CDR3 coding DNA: TGTGCCAGTAGATCCCGCGGGGAAAACTATGGCTACACCTTC. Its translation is CASRSRGENYGYTF. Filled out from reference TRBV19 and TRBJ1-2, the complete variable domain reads DGGITQSPKYLFRKEGQNVTLSCEQNLNHDAMYWYRQDPGQGLRLIYYSQIVNDFQKGDIAEGYSVSREKKESFPLTVTSAQKNPTAFYLCASRSRGENYGYTFGSGTRLTVV.

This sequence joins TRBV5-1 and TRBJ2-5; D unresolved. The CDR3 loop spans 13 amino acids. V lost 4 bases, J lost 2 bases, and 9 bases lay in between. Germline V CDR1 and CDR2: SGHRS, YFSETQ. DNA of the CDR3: TGCGCCAGCAGCCCCGGCAGGCAAGAGACCCAGTACTTC. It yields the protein CASSPGRQETQYF.

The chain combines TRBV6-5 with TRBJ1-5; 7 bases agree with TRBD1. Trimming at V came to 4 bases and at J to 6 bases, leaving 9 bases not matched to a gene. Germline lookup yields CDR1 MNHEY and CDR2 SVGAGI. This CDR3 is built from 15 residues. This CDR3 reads CASSLKQGTGQPQHF. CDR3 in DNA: TGTGCCAGCAGTTTAAAACAGGGGACGGGTCAGCCCCAGCATTTT.

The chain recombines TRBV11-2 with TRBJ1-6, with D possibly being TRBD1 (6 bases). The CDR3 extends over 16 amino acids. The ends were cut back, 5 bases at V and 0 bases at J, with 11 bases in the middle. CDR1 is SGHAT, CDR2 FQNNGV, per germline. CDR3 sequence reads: CASSLRGSSYNSPLHF. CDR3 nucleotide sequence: TGTGCCAGCAGCCTCAGGGGAAGCTCCTATAATTCACCCCTCCACTTT.

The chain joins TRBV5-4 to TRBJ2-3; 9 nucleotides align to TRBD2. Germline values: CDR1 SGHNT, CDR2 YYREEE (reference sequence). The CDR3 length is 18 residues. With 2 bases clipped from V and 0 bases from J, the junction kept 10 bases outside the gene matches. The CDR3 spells CASSFSVTSGTSTDTQYF. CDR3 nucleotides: TGTGCCAGCAGCTTTTCCGTGACTAGCGGCACTAGCACAGATACGCAGTATTTT.

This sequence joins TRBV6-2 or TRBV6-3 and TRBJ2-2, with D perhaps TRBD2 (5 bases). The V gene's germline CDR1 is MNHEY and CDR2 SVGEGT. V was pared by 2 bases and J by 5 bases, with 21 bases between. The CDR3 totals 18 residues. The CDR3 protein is CASSYPRGPQSPTGELFF. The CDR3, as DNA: TGTGCCAGCAGTTACCCGCGAGGGCCCCAATCACCTACCGGGGAGCTGTTTTTT.

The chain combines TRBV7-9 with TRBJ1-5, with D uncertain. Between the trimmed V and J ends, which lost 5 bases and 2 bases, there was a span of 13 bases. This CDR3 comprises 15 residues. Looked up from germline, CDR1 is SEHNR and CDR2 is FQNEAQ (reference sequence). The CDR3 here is CASSTTDGRNQPQHF. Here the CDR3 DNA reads TGTGCCAGCAGCACCACGGACGGCCGCAATCAGCCCCAGCATTTT.

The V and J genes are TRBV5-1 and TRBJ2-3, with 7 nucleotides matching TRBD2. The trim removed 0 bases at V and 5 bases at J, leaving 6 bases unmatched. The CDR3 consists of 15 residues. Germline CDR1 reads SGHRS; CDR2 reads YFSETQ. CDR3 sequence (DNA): TGCGCCAGCAGCTTGGCCCGGGGGGATCAAGATACGCAGTATTTT. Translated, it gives CASSLARGDQDTQYF.